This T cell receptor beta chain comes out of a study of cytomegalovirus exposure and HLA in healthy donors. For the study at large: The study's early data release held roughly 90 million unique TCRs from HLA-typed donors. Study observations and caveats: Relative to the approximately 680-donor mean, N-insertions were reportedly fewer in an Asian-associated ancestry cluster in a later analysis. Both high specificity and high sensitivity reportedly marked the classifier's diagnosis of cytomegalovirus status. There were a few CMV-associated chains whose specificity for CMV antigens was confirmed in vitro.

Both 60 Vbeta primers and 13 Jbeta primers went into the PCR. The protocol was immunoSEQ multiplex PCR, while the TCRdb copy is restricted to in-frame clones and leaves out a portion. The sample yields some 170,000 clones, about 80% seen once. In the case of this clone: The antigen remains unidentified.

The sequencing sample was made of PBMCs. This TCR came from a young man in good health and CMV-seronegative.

CDR3 amino acids: CASSEEDREDEQYF. As DNA, the CDR3 is TGTGCCAGCAGTGAAGAAGACAGGGAGGACGAGCAGTACTTC. V usage is TRBV6-1 and J usage is TRBJ2-7, with a tentative D call TRBD1 (7 bases). CDR1 and CDR2 from the germline V gene are MNHNS and SASEGT. The CDR3 has 14 amino acids. The germline V and J ends were trimmed by 1 base and 5 bases, with 12 bases remaining between them.